These T cell receptor beta chains were read from a single sample in a study of ipilimumab plus nivolumab after autologous stem cell transplantation. TCRdb's copy holds only in-frame clones and misses some; the assay was immunoSEQ multiplex PCR. The table shows approximately 10,000 clones, with just under 80% occurring only once. The specimen comprised PBMCs, sampled in a trial of ipilimumab plus nivolumab as post-transplant consolidation. All receptors derive from a male donor with diffuse large B-cell lymphoma. Each CDR3 is given with its conserved first and last residue. D genes are given only for firm matches. Not every row has a clone size; where given, it reads once, few, many or a size class.

J | size | V | D | CDR3 | DNA
TRBJ1-1 | . | TRBV4-1 | . | CASSQERGSTEAFF | TGCGCCAGCAGCCAAGAACGGGGGAGCACTGAAGCTTTCTTT
TRBJ1-1 | . | TRBV7-8 | . | CASSLWMNTEAFF | TGTGCCAGCAGCTTATGGATGAACACTGAAGCTTTCTTT
TRBJ2-5 | few | TRBV7-9 | . | CASSNQETQYF | TGTGCCAGCAGCAACCAAGAGACCCAGTACTTC
TRBJ2-3 | . | TRBV7-9 | . | CASSFAAGLYSTDTQYF | TGTGCCAGCAGCTTCGCGGCAGGCCTTTATAGCACAGATACGCAGTATTTT
TRBJ2-1 | . | TRBV20-1 | . | CSVVLFNEQFF | TGCAGTGTGGTCTTATTCAATGAGCAGTTCTTC
TRBJ1-5 | once | TRBV19 | . | CASRQWDLNQPQHF | TGTGCCAGCCGACAGTGGGATCTCAATCAGCCCCAGCATTTT
TRBJ1-1 | . | TRBV7-2 | . | CASSFGRVNTEAFF | TGTGCCAGCAGCTTCGGAAGGGTGAACACTGAAGCTTTCTTT
TRBJ2-1 | . | TRBV18 | . | CASSGRDKALFSSYNEQFF | TGTGCCAGCTCGGGGCGGGACAAGGCCCTTTTCAGCTCCTACAATGAGCAGTTCTTC
TRBJ2-1 | . | TRBV7-9 | . | CAGKHGNNEQFF | TGTGCAGGCAAACACGGCAACAATGAGCAGTTCTTC
TRBJ1-1 | . | TRBV7-6 | . | CASSLAGAPSSNTEAFF | TGTGCCAGCAGCTTAGCCGGGGCACCTTCCTCTAACACTGAAGCTTTCTTT
TRBJ2-1 | once | TRBV9 | . | CASSLRADSNEQFF | TGTGCCAGCAGCTTAAGAGCAGACTCTAATGAGCAGTTCTTC
TRBJ1-5 | . | TRBV5-6 | TRBD1 | CASSPTGVSQPQHF | TGTGCCAGCAGCCCCACAGGGGTTAGTCAGCCCCAGCATTTT
TRBJ2-2 | . | TRBV12-1 | . | CASSYRDREPPNTGELFF | TGTGCCAGCAGCTACCGGGACAGGGAACCTCCGAACACCGGGGAGCTGTTTTTT
TRBJ2-7 | . | TRBV30 | . | CAWSVGFSYEQYF | TGTGCCTGGAGTGTAGGTTTCTCCTACGAGCAGTACTTC
TRBJ2-7 | few | TRBV2 | . | CASRTYEQYF | TGTGCCAGCAGGACCTACGAGCAGTACTTC
TRBJ2-7 | . | TRBV5-6 | . | CASSWGRGVSYEQYF | TGTGCCAGCAGCTGGGGGCGGGGCGTATCCTACGAGCAGTACTTC